Below are 16 T cell receptor beta chains sequenced from a single sample in a study of cytomegalovirus exposure and HLA in healthy donors. PCR primers comprised 60 Vbeta and 13 Jbeta primers. Here immunoSEQ multiplex PCR was the method, and the copy in TCRdb shows in-frame clones only, minus some. Of about 160,000 clones in the sample, 65% to 90% were seen once. What was sequenced was PBMCs. These receptors all stem from a woman aged 18-29 years in good health and CMV-seronegative.

The chain links TRBV27 to TRBJ2-7; 11 bases are a match to TRBD2. The CDR3 length is 15 residues. Trimming removed 6 bases from V and 3 bases from J; junction bases left unmatched: 7. Germline CDR1 reads MNHEY; CDR2 reads SMNVEV (reference sequence). DNA of the CDR3: TGTGCCAGCAGGATCGGGACTAGCGGACTCTACGAGCAGTACTTC. Translating it yields CASRIGTSGLYEQYF.

This clone has a handful of counts. V is TRBV28 and J is TRBJ2-1; D might be TRBD2 (6 bases). The germline V and J ends were trimmed by 9 bases and 0 bases, with 9 bases remaining between them. From germline, CDR1 is MDHEN and CDR2 SYDVKM. The CDR3 consists of 13 residues. The DNA for the CDR3 is TGTGCCAGTAACGGGGGCTCCTACAATGAGCAGTTCTTC. This encodes CASNGGSYNEQFF.

V is TRBV6-6 and J is TRBJ1-2; TRBD1 matches 9 bases. J lost 1 base, V lost 5 bases, and 5 bases had no gene match. Germline CDR1 reads MNHNY; CDR2 reads SVGAGI (reference sequence). The CDR3 is 15 residues long. The CDR3 DNA is TGTGCCAGCAGTGCGGGGACAGGGAATAACTATGGCTACACCTTC. Amino acids: CASSAGTGNNYGYTF.

The chain uses TRBV19 and TRBJ2-3, with D possibly being TRBD2 (6 bases). V lost 1 base and J 6 bases, leaving 8 bases between the germline ends. The CDR3 length is 13 residues. Per germline, CDR1 LNHDA and CDR2 SQIVND (reference sequence). The CDR3 protein is CASSIVGGDTQYF. The CDR3 region has the DNA TGTGCCAGTAGTATAGTTGGAGGGGATACGCAGTATTTT.

This chain links TRBV5-6 with TRBJ1-4; D perhaps matches TRBD1 (5 bases). This CDR3 contains 16 residues. V lost 3 bases to trimming and J lost 4 bases, with 16 bases between them. Per the germline V gene, CDR1 is SGHDT and CDR2 is YYEEEE. DNA for the CDR3: TGTGCCAGCAGCTGGGGTGGGGCGGAAATTAATGAAAAACTGTTTTTT. This translates into CASSWGGAEINEKLFF.

CDR3 nucleotide sequence: TGTGCCAGCAGTTTCTCCAGGGGCGAAGGAGAAAAACTGTTTTTT. It encodes CASSFSRGEGEKLFF. This chain links TRBV28 with TRBJ1-4; D is possibly TRBD1 (6 bases). CDR1 and CDR2 (germline): MDHEN, SYDVKM. V was cut by 3 bases and J by 8 bases, with 16 bases left in between. There are 15 residues in the CDR3. The whole variable domain, remainder taken from reference TRBV28 and TRBJ1-4, is DVKVTQSSRYLVKRTGEKVFLECVQDMDHENMFWYRQDPGLGLRLIYFSYDVKMKEKGDIPEGYSVSREKKERFSLILESASTNQTSMYLCASSFSRGEGEKLFFGSGTQLSVL.

This chain joins TRBV11-2 and TRBJ2-5; a weak D match, TRBD1 (6 bases). The CDR3 is 14 residues long. Trimming stripped 5 bases from V and 2 bases from J, with 12 bases between. Germline CDR1 and CDR2: SGHAT and FQNNGV. The CDR3 region is CASSGYREQETQYF. The CDR3 nucleotides are TGTGCCAGCAGCGGCTACAGGGAACAAGAGACCCAGTACTTC.

This sequence joins TRBV19 and TRBJ2-7; possible D gene TRBD2, 5 bases. The germline V gene has CDR1 LNHDA and CDR2 SQIVND (reference sequence). Trimming cost V 6 bases and J 3 bases, with 18 bases left between them. This CDR3 contains 15 residues. Written as DNA, the CDR3 is TGTGCCAGTAGGCCAACGGCGGAGGCACGCTACGAGCAGTACTTC. Its translation: CASRPTAEARYEQYF.

This clone came up once. The V and J genes are TRBV28 and TRBJ1-5; the D gene is possibly TRBD1 (5 bases). V was trimmed by 5 bases and J by 11 bases, leaving 10 bases between them. The CDR3 is made up of 11 amino acids. CDR1 is MDHEN and CDR2 is SYDVKM in the germline V gene. This CDR3 is CASSTYRTQHF. The CDR3 DNA reads TGTGCCAGCAGTACCTACAGGACCCAGCATTTT.

The chain carries TRBV6-5 and TRBJ1-1; D is uncertain. V was cut by 8 bases and J by 5 bases, with 15 bases left in between. CDR3 length equals 13 residues. CDR1 and CDR2 from the germline V gene are MNHEY and SVGAGI. CDR3 DNA sequence: TGTGCCAGCTCGTTTAATCGGCGGACTGAAGCTTTCTTT. This encodes CASSFNRRTEAFF.

The chain is built from TRBV5-4 and TRBJ1-4; D is unclear. Germline CDR1 reads SGHNT; CDR2 reads YYREEE (reference sequence). CDR3 length: 13 amino acids. V was shortened by 5 bases and J by 7 bases, with 12 bases between the two germline ends. CDR3 residues: CASSRLGSEKLFF. The CDR3, as DNA: TGTGCCAGCAGTCGCCTGGGCAGTGAAAAACTGTTTTTT.

CDR3 sequence reads: CASIPSGGPPLGQYF. The CDR3 bases are TGTGCCAGCATCCCTAGCGGGGGCCCCCCGTTGGGCCAGTACTTC. The chain links TRBV7-2 to TRBJ2-5, with 10 bases that match TRBD2. Per germline, CDR1 SGHTA and CDR2 FQGNSA. The CDR3 has 15 residues. Germline trimming cut 7 bases from V and 10 bases from J; bases unmatched to any gene: 15.

The chain is built from TRBV28 and TRBJ1-1; TRBD1 matches at 8 bases. V lost 6 bases and J lost 10; bases outside the gene matches: 16. Germline CDR1 and CDR2: MDHEN and SYDVKM. The CDR3 loop spans 15 amino acids. The CDR3 spells CASSPTGTGLDGAFF. CDR3 DNA: TGTGCCAGCAGCCCTACTGGGACAGGCCTGGATGGAGCTTTCTTT.

CDR3 residues: CSVESRGVDTQYF. The CDR3 DNA is TGCAGCGTTGAATCTCGGGGGGTAGATACGCAGTATTTT. The chain joins TRBV29-1 to TRBJ2-3, with 7 bases matching TRBD2. Germline V gene lookup returns CDR1 SQVTM and CDR2 ANQGSEA. The V gene end was trimmed by 2 bases and the J gene end by 5 bases; junction bases not matched to a gene: 4. This CDR3 has 13 residues.

The J gene is TRBJ2-7, the V gene TRBV18; TRBD2 is a possible D gene (5 bases). CDR1 is KGHSH and CDR2 is LQKENI in the germline V gene. The CDR3 covers 17 residues. V lost 0 bases, J lost 3 bases, and 18 bases lay in between. CDR3 bases: TGTGCCAGCTCACCACCGCCTCGGCCAGGAGACTACTACGAGCAGTACTTC. Translated: CASSPPPRPGDYYEQYF.

V gene TRBV2 combines with J gene TRBJ2-3; 8 bases are a match to TRBD2. The germline CDR1 and CDR2 sequences are SNHLY and FYNNEI. Losses at the gene ends were 3 bases for V and 10 bases for J; bases not matched to a gene: 6. The CDR3 runs to 13 residues. This chain's CDR3 is CASSEASGHPQYF. As DNA, the CDR3 is TGTGCCAGCAGTGAGGCTAGCGGGCACCCGCAGTATTTT.